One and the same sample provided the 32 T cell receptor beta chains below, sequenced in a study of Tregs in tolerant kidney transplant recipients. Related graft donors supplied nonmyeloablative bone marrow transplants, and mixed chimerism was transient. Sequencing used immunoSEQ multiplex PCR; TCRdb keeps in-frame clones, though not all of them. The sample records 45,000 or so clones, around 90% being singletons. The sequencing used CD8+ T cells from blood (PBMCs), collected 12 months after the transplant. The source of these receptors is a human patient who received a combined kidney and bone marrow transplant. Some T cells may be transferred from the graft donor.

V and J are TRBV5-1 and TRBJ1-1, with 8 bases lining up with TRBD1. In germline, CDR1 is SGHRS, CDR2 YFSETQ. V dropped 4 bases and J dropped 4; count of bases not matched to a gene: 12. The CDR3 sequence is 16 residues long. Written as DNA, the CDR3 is TGCGCCAGCAGCCTGGCCGGCGGACAGGGCACCACTGAAGCTTTCTTT. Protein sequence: CASSLAGGQGTTEAFF.

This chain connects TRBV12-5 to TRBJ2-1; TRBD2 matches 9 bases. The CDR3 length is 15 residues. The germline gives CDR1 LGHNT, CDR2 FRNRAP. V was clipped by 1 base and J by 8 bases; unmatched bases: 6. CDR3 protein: CASGLGLAGADEQFF. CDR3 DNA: TGTGCTAGTGGTTTGGGGTTAGCGGGAGCGGATGAGCAGTTCTTC.

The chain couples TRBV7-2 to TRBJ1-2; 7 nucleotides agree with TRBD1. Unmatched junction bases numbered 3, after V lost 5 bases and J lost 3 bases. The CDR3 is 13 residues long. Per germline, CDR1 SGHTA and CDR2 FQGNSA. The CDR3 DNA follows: TGTGCCAGCAGCCAAGGGACAGACTATGGCTACACCTTC. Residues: CASSQGTDYGYTF.

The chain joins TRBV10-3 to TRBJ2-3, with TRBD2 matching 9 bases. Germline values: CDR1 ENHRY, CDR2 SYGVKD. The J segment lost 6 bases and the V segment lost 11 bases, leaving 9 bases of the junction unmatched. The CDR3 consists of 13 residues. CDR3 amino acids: CAAALAGRDTQYF. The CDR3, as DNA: TGTGCCGCGGCCCTAGCGGGACGGGATACGCAGTATTTT.

For the CDR3, the DNA is TGTGCCTGGACGGGCGGGACTAGCGGGGGGGGGTACCAAGAGACCCAGTACTTC. Its translation is CAWTGGTSGGGYQETQYF. The V and J genes are TRBV30 and TRBJ2-5; 16 nucleotides agree with TRBD2. Germline V gene data show CDR1 as GTSNPN and CDR2 as SVGIG (reference sequence). CDR3 length: 18 residues. V was pared by 4 bases and J by 0 bases, with 8 bases of the junction left unmatched.

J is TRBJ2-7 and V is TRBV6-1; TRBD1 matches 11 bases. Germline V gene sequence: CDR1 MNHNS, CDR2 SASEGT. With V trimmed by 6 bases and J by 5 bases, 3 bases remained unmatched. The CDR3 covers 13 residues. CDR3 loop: CASSPGQGDEQYF. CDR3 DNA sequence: TGTGCCAGCAGCCCGGGACAGGGGGACGAGCAGTACTTC.

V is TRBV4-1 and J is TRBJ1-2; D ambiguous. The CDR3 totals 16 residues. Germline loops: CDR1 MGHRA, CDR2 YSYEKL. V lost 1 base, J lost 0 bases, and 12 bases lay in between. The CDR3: CASSQVGGITNYGYTF. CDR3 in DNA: TGCGCCAGCAGCCAAGTAGGAGGGATTACTAACTATGGCTACACCTTC.

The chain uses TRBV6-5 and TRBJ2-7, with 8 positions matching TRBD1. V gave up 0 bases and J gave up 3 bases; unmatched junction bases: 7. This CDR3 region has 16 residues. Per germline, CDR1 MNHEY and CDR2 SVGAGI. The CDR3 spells CASSYSAGQASYEQYF. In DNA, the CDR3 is TGTGCCAGCAGTTACTCGGCGGGACAGGCAAGCTACGAGCAGTACTTC.

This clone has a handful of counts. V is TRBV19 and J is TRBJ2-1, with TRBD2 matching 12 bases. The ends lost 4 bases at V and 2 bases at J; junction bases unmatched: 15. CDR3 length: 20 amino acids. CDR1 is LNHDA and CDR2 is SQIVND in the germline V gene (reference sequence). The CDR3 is CASSTPSGGAYLAAYNEQFF. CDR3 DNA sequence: TGTGCCAGTAGTACCCCTAGCGGGGGGGCATATTTGGCGGCCTACAATGAGCAGTTCTTC. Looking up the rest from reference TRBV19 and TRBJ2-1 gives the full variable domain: DGGITQSPKYLFRKEGQNVTLSCEQNLNHDAMYWYRQDPGQGLRLIYYSQIVNDFQKGDIAEGYSVSREKKESFPLTVTSAQKNPTAFYLCASSTPSGGAYLAAYNEQFFGPGTRLTVL.

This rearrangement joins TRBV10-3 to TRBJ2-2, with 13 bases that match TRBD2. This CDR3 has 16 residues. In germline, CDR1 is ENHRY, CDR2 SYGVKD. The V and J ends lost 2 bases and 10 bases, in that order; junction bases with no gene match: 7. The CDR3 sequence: CAISEGLAGVSVELFF. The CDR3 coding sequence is TGTGCCATCAGTGAGGGACTAGCGGGAGTGTCCGTGGAGCTGTTTTTT.

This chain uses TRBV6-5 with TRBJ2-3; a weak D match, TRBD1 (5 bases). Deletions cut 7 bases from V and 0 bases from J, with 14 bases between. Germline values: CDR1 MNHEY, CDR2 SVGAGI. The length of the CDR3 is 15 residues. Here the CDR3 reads CASNSAQGSTDTQYF. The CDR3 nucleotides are TGTGCCAGCAACTCCGCGCAGGGCAGCACAGATACGCAGTATTTT.

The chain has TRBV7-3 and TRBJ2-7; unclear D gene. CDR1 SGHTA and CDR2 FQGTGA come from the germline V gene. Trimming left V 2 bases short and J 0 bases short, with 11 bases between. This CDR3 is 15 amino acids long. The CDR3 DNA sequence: TGTGCCAGCAGCTTATCCCCGGAGAGCTCCTACGAGCAGTACTTC. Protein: CASSLSPESSYEQYF.

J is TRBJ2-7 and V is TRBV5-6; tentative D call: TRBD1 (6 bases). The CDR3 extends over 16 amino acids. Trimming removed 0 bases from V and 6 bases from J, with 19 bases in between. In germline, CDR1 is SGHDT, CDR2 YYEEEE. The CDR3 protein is CASSLVLRDISSEQYF. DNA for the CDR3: TGTGCCAGCAGCTTGGTATTACGGGACATCTCTAGCGAGCAGTACTTC.

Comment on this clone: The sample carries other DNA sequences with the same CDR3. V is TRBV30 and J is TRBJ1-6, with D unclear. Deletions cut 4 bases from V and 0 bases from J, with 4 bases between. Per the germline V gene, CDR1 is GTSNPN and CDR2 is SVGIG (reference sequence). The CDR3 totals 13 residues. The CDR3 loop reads CAWTSSYNSPLHF. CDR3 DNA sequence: TGTGCCTGGACTAGCTCCTATAATTCACCCCTCCACTTT.

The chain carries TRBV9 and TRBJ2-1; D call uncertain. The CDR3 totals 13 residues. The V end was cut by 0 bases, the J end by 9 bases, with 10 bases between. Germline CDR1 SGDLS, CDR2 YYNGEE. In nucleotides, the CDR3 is TGTGCCAGCAGCGTAGCTCTTAGTGGTGAGCAGTTCTTC. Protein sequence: CASSVALSGEQFF.

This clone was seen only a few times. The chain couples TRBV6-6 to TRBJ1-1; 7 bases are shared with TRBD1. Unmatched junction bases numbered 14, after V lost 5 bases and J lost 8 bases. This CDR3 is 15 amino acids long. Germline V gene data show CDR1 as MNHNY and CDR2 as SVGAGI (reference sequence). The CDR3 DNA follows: TGTGCCAGCAGTGGAGACAGGGTATATCTAATGGAAGCTTTCTTT. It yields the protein CASSGDRVYLMEAFF.

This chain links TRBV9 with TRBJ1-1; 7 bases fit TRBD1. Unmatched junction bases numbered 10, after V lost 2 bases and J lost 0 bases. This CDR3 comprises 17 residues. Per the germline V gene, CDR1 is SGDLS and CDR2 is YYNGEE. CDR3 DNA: TGTGCCAGCAGCGTTTCGACAGGGAGAAACATGAACACTGAAGCTTTCTTT. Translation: CASSVSTGRNMNTEAFF.

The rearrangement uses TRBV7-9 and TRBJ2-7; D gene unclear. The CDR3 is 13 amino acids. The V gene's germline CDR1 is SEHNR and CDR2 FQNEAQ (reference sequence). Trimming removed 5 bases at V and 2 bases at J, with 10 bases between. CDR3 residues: CASSPADTYEQYF. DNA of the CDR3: TGTGCCAGCAGCCCTGCAGACACCTACGAGCAGTACTTC.

CDR3 in amino acids: CASSIVVGLAPAYNEQFF. DNA of the CDR3: TGTGCCAGTAGTATCGTCGTGGGACTAGCGCCCGCCTACAATGAGCAGTTCTTC. The gene calls are TRBV19 and TRBJ2-1; 10 bases agree with TRBD2. The CDR3 extends over 18 amino acids. V lost 3 bases to trimming and J lost 2 bases; unmatched junction nucleotides: 10. Germline V gene data show CDR1 as LNHDA and CDR2 as SQIVND (reference sequence).

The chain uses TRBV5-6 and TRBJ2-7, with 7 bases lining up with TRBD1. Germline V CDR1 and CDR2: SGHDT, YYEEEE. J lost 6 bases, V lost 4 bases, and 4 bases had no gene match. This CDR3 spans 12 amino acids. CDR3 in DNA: TGTGCCAGCAGCCCGGGACAGTTCGAGCAGTACTTC. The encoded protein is CASSPGQFEQYF.

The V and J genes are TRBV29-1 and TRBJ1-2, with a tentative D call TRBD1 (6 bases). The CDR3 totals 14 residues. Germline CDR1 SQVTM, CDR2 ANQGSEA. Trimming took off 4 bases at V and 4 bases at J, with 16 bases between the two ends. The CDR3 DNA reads TGCAGCGTTGGGGGCGGGGGGCGCGGCTATGGCTACACCTTC. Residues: CSVGGGGRGYGYTF.

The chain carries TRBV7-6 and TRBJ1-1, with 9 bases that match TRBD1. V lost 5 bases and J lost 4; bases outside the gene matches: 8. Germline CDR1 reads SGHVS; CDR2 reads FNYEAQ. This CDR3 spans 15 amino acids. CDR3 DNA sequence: TGTGCCAGCAGCACCACAGGGGGCGCAGGCACTGAAGCTTTCTTT. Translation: CASSTTGGAGTEAFF. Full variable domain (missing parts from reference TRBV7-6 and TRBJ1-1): GAGVSQSPRYKVTKRGQDVALRCDPISGHVSLYWYRQALGQGPEFLTYFNYEAQQDKSGLPNDRFSAERPEGSISTLTIQRTEQRDSAMYRCASSTTGGAGTEAFFGQGTRLTVV.

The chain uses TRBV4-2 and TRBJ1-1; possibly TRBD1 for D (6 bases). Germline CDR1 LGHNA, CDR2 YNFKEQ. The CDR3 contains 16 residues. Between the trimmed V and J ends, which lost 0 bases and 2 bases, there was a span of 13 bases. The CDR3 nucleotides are TGTGCCAGCAGCCAAGAGGGGGCCGGGCGAAACACTGAAGCTTTCTTT. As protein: CASSQEGAGRNTEAFF.

In DNA form, the CDR3 reads TGTGCCACCAGGTCCGACAGGGCCGAAGCTTTCTTT. It specifies CATRSDRAEAFF. The chain is built from TRBV15 and TRBJ1-1; 7 bases are shared with TRBD1. J gave up 8 bases and V 6 bases, and 6 bases lay outside the gene matches. The CDR3 length is 12 residues. CDR1 and CDR2 from the germline V gene are LNHNV and YYDKDF (reference sequence).

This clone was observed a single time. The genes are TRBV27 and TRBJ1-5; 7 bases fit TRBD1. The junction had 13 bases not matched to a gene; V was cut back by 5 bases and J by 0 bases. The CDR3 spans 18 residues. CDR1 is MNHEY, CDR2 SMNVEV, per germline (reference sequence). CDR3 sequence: CASSPQGGPGYSNQPQHF. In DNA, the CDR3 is TGTGCCAGCAGTCCCCAGGGGGGCCCCGGGTATAGCAATCAGCCCCAGCATTTT.

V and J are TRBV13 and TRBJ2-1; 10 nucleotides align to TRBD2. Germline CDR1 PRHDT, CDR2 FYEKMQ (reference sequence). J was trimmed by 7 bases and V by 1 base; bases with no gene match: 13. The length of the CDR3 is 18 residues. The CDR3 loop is CASSLVIGLAVTGNEQFF. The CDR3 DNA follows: TGTGCCAGCAGCTTAGTTATCGGACTAGCGGTAACTGGTAATGAGCAGTTCTTC.

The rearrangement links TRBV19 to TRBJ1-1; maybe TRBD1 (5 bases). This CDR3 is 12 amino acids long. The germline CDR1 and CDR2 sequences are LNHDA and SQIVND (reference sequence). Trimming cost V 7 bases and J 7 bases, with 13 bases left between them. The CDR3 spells CASTLRGFEAFF. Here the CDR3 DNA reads TGTGCCAGTACCCTAAGGGGATTTGAAGCTTTCTTT.

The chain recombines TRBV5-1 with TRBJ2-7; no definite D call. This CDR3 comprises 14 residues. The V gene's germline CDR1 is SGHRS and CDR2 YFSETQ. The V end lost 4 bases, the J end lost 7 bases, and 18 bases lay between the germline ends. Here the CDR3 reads CASSPTWVDGEQYF. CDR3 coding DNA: TGCGCCAGCAGCCCGACCTGGGTTGACGGGGAGCAGTACTTC. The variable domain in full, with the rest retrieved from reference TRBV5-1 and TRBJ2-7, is KAGVTQTPRYLIKTRGQQVTLSCSPISGHRSVSWYQQTPGQGLQFLFEYFSETQRNKGNFPGRFSGRQFSNSRSEMNVSTLELGDSALYLCASSPTWVDGEQYFGPGTRLTVT.

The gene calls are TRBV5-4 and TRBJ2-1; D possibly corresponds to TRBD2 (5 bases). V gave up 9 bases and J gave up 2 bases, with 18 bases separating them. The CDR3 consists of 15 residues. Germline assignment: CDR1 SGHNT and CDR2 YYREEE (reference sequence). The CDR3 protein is CATDPGLGTYNEQFF. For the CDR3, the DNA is TGTGCCACCGACCCAGGACTGGGAACCTACAATGAGCAGTTCTTC.

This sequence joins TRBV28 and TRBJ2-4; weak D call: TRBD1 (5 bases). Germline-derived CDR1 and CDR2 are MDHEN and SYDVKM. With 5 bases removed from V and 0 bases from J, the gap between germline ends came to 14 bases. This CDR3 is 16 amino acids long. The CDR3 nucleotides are TGTGCCAGCAGTGTCCAAGACAGCTTAGCCAAAAACATTCAGTACTTC. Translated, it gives CASSVQDSLAKNIQYF.

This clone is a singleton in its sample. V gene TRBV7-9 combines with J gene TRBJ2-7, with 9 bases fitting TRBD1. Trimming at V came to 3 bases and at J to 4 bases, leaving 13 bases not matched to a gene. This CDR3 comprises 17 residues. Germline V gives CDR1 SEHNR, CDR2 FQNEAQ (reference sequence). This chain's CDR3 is CASSLGVRDRVEYEQYF. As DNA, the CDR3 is TGTGCCAGCAGCTTGGGGGTCCGGGACAGGGTTGAATACGAGCAGTACTTC.

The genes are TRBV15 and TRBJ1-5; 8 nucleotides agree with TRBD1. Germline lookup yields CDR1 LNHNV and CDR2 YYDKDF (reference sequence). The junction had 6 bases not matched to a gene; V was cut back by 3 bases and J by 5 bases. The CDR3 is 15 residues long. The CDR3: CATSSGQGRDQPQHF. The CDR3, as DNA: TGTGCCACCAGCAGCGGACAGGGTAGGGATCAGCCCCAGCATTTT.